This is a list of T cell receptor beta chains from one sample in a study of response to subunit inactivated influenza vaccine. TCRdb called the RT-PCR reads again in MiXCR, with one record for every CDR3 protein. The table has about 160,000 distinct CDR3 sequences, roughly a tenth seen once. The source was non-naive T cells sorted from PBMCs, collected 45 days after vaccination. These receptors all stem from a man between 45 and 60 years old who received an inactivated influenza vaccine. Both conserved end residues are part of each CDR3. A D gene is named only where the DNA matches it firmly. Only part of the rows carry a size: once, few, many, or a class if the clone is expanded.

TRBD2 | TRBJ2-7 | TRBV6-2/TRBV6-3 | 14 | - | CASSLRRGAYEQYF | TGTGCCAGCAGTCTGAGGCGGGGGGCCTACGAGCAGTACTTC
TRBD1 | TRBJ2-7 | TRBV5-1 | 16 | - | CASSIGQGRGLGEQYF | TGCGCCAGCAGCATCGGACAGGGTAGGGGATTGGGCGAGCAGTACTTC
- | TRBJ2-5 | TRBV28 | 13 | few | CASRDGARETQYF | TGTGCCAGCAGAGATGGGGCCCGGGAGACCCAGTACTTC
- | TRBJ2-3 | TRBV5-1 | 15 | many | CASSLAGQGMDTQYF | TGCGCCAGCAGCTTGGCAGGCCAGGGGATGGATACGCAGTATTTT
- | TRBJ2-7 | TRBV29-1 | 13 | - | CSVEGRRKNEQYF | TGCAGCGTTGAAGGTAGGAGGAAGAACGAGCAGTACTTC
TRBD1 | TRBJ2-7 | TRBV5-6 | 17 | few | CASNNLGFGTGSYEQYF | TGTGCCAGCAACAATTTGGGTTTCGGGACAGGGTCTTACGAGCAGTACTTC
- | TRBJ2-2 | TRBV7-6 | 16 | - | CASSPMGERATGELFF | TGTGCCAGCAGCCCTATGGGGGAGCGGGCTACCGGGGAGCTGTTTTTT
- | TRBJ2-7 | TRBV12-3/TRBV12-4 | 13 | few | CASSFSRGYEQYF | TGTGCCAGCAGCTTTAGTAGGGGCTACGAGCAGTACTTC
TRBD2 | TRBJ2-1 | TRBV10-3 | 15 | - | CAIRGTSGGLNEQFF | TGTGCCATCAGGGGGACTAGCGGGGGGTTAAATGAGCAGTTCTTC
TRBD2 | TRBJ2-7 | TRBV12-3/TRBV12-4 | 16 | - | CASSLNGGDYFYEQYF | TGTGCCAGCAGTTTAAATGGTGGGGACTATTTCTACGAGCAGTACTTC
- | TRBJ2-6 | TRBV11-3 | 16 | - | CASSFSARSGANVLTF | TGTGCCAGCAGCTTCTCGGCTCGCTCTGGGGCCAACGTCCTGACTTTC
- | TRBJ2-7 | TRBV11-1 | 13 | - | CASSYRQTYEQYF | TGTGCCAGCAGCTACAGACAGACCTACGAGCAGTACTTC
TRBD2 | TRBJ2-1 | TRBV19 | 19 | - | CASSIRRTSGASSYNEQFF | TGTGCCAGTAGTATCCGTCGGACTAGCGGGGCGAGCTCCTACAATGAGCAGTTCTTC
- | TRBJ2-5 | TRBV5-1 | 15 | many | CASSPTWGASETQYF | TGCGCCAGCAGCCCAACATGGGGGGCGTCAGAGACCCAGTACTTC
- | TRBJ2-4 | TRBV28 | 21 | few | CASSPPVGAGSLDLAKNIQYF | TGTGCCAGCAGTCCCCCCGTCGGAGCGGGTTCTTTAGACCTAGCCAAAAACATTCAGTACTTC
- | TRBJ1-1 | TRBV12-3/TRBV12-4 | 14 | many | CASSFRRMNTEAFF | TGTGCCAGCAGTTTTAGGCGGATGAACACTGAAGCTTTCTTT
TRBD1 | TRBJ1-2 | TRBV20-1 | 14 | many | CSADQGAQGYGYTF | TGCAGTGCGGATCAGGGGGCGCAAGGCTATGGCTACACCTTC
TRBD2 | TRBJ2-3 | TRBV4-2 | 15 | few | CASSQVAGGSDTQYF | TGTGCCAGCAGCCAAGTTGCGGGGGGATCAGATACGCAGTATTTT
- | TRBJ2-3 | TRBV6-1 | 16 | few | CASSDLRRGYTDTQYF | TGTGCCAGCAGTGATTTGAGGCGGGGCTACACAGATACGCAGTATTTT
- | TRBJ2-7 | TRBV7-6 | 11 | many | CASSLDNEQYF | TGTGCCAGCAGCTTAGACAACGAGCAGTACTTC
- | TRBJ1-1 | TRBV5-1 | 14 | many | CASSLAPSNTEAFF | TGCGCCAGCAGCTTGGCCCCATCGAACACTGAAGCTTTCTTT
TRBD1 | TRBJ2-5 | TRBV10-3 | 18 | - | CAISESGGGQGTLRTQYF | TGTGCCATCAGTGAGTCGGGCGGGGGACAGGGGACCTTAAGGACCCAGTACTTC
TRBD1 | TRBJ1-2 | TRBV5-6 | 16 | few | CASSLASGQGYYGYTF | TGTGCCAGCAGCTTGGCCTCGGGACAGGGGTACTATGGCTACACCTTC
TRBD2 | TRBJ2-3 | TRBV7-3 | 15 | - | CASSRGGLSTDTQYF | TGTGCCAGCAGCCGGGGGGGCCTAAGCACAGATACGCAGTATTTT
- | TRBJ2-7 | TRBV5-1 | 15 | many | CASSLGPGVSYEQYF | TGCGCCAGCAGCTTGGGACCAGGTGTATCCTACGAGCAGTACTTC
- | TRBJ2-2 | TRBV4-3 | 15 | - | CASSQEEGNTGELFF | TGCGCCAGCAGCCAAGAAGAGGGGAACACCGGGGAGCTGTTTTTT
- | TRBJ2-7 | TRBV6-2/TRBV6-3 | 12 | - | CASSTLAYEQYF | TGTGCCAGCAGTACTCTAGCATACGAGCAGTACTTC